The present T cell receptor beta chain was sequenced within a study of vaccination and CD4 T cells after COVID-19. Study as a whole: Post-COVID samples had a sampling time that fell a median around 100 days after diagnosis (range 35 to 161).

This sample's treatment: roughly 11-day PBMC culture with coronavirus spike peptide pools or control peptides (ViraFEST assay). Alongside around 10 IU/ml IL-2 and roughly 9.5 ug/ml peptide pools, PBMCs were cultured at two million per well. The study sequenced cultured CD4+ T cell DNA using the Oncomine TCR Beta short-read assay. Investigators isolated genomic DNA from cultured CD4+ T cells. TCRdb recomputed calls from the PCR reads with MiXCR, one row per CDR3 protein. The sample lists 20,000 or so distinct CDR3 sequences, approximately 67% occurring once. There are 15 residues in the CDR3. CDR1 and CDR2 (germline): MDHEN, SYDVKM. V gave up 3 bases and J gave up 3 bases; unmatched junction bases: 5. On this clonotype itself: No antigen is known for it.

The chain joins TRBV28 to TRBJ1-5; 7 bases align to TRBD1. Source material: CD4+ T cells from blood, cultured in vitro. This clonotype was sampled from a human donor who had recovered from COVID-19. CDR3 DNA: TGTGCCAGCAGTTTCACAGGGGCCTACAATCAGCCCCAGCATTTT. Translation gives CASSFTGAYNQPQHF.